This record looks at one TCR beta chain sequence and its context. This sample is part of a study of blood T cell repertoires in COVID-19. Sequencing was performed with immunoSEQ multiplex PCR; in TCRdb, only in-frame clones are kept and a portion is missing. The repertoire consists of about 380,000 clones, with 88% occurring once and the leading ten covering more than 0.95%. V gave up 5 bases and J gave up 2 bases; unmatched junction bases: 8. The CDR3 has 15 residues. Germline CDR1 is GTSNPN and CDR2 is SVGIG (reference sequence). The sequenced sample was PBMCs or T cells enriched from blood (not recorded which). The TCR originated in a woman under 30 who had recovered from COVID-19. This sequence joins TRBV30 and TRBJ1-4, with 7 bases that match TRBD1. In DNA, the CDR3 is TGTGCCTGGGGTATCAGGGGGGCGACTAATGAAAAACTGTTTTTT. Its protein product is CAWGIRGATNEKLFF.